This T cell receptor (beta chain) was sequenced in a study of cytomegalovirus exposure and HLA in healthy donors. About this clone itself: The antigen is not known.

Study findings and constraints: CMV serostatus was the sole immune exposure information available. Later analysis suggested most CMV-associated TCR beta chains were HLA-restricted.

This PCR relied on a set of 60 Vbeta primers and 13 Jbeta primers. Original processing notes: Counted up in a later analysis, unique TCR beta chains came to some 72 million, with around 10 million shared. TCRdb keeps only in-frame clones here, not all; method: immunoSEQ multiplex PCR. V, J and clone size reflect that table, while D and trimming were determined from the DNA. The sample has about 160,000 clones, around 74% seen once. The TCR originated in a woman younger than 45 in good health and CMV-seronegative. Sequencing was performed on PBMCs.

The chain's CDR3 is CASSLRFASGGASTDTQYF. The CDR3 nucleotides read TGCGCCAGCAGCTTGAGATTTGCTAGCGGGGGGGCTAGCACAGATACGCAGTATTTT. The chain couples TRBV5-1 to TRBJ2-3; 12 nucleotides match TRBD2. Unmatched junction bases numbered 9, after V lost 1 base and J lost 0 bases. The CDR3 has 19 residues. Germline V gene data show CDR1 as SGHRS and CDR2 as YFSETQ. The full variable domain, with the rest looked up from reference TRBV5-1 and TRBJ2-3, is KAGVTQTPRYLIKTRGQQVTLSCSPISGHRSVSWYQQTPGQGLQFLFEYFSETQRNKGNFPGRFSGRQFSNSRSEMNVSTLELGDSALYLCASSLRFASGGASTDTQYFGPGTRLTVL.